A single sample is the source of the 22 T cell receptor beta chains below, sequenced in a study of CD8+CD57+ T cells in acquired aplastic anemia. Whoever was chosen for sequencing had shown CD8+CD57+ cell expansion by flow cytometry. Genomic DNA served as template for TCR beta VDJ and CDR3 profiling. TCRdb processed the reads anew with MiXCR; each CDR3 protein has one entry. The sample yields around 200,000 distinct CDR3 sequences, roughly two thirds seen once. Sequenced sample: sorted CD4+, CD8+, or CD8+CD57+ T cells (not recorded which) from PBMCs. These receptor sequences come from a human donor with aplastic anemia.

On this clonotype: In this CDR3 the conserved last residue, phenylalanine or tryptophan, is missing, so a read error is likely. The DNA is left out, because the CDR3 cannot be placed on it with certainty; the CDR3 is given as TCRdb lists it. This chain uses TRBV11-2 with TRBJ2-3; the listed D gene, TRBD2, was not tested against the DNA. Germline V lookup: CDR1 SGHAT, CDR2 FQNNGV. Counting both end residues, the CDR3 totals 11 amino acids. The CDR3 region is CASHGGSGGVE.

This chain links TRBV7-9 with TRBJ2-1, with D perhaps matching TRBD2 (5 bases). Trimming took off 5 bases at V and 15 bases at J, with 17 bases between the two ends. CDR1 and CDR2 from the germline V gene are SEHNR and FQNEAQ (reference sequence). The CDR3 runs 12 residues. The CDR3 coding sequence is TGTGCCAGCAGCCCGCCGGGGTCTCTGGTGTTCTTC. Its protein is CASSPPGSLVFF.

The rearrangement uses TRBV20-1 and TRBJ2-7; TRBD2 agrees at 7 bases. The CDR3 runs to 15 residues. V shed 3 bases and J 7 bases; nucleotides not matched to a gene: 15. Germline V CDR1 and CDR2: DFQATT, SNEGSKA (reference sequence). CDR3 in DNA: TGCAGTGCTAGCCCCGGGGTCGGGGACTACAATGAGCAGTACTTC. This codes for CSASPGVGDYNEQYF.

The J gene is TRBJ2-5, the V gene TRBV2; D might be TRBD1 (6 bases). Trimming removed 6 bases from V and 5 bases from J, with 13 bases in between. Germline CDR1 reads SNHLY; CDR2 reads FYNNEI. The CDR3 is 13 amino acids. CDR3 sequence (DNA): TGTGCCAGCAGACAGGGCGACTGGGAGACCCAGTACTTC. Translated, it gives CASRQGDWETQYF.

The CDR3 bases are TGTGCCAGCAGAAGTAGGTTCTACGAGCAGTACTTC. Its translation: CASRSRFYEQYF. The chain recombines TRBV6-9 with TRBJ2-7; D remains ambiguous. Trimming took off 6 bases at V and 3 bases at J, with 9 bases between the two ends. In germline, CDR1 is MNHGY, CDR2 SVAAGI. The CDR3 runs 12 residues.

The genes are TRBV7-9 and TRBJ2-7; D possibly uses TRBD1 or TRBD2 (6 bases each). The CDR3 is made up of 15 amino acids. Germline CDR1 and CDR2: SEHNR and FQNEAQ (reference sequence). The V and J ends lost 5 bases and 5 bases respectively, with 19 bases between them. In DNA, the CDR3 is TGTGCCAGCAGCCCCGGGGGCGGGAAGGGAGACGAGCAGTACTTC. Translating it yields CASSPGGGKGDEQYF. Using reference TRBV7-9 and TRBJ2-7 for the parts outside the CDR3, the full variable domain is DTGVSQNPRHKITKRGQNVTFRCDPISEHNRLYWYRQTLGQGPEFLTYFQNEAQLEKSRLLSDRFSAERPKGSFSTLEIQRTEQGDSAMYLCASSPGGGKGDEQYFGPGTRLTVT.

The CDR3 nucleotides read TGTGCCAGTACCCCTGAAGGATGGGGAAATTCACCCCTCCACTTT. Translated: CASTPEGWGNSPLHF. The chain employs TRBV19 and TRBJ1-6; unclear D gene. V lost 7 bases and J lost 7, with 17 bases in between. Germline V gene data show CDR1 as LNHDA and CDR2 as SQIVND (reference sequence). The CDR3 length is 15 residues.

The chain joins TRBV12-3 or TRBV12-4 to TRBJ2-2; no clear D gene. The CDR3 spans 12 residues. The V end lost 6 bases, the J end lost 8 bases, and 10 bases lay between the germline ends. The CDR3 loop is CASSPTSGELFF. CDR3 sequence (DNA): TGTGCCAGCAGCCCCACCTCTGGGGAGCTGTTTTTT.

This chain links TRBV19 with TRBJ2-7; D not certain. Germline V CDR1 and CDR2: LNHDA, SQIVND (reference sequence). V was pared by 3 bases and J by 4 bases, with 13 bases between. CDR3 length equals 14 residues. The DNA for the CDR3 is TGTGCCAGTAGTATGGACGGGTTTCGTTACGAGCAGTACTTC. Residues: CASSMDGFRYEQYF.

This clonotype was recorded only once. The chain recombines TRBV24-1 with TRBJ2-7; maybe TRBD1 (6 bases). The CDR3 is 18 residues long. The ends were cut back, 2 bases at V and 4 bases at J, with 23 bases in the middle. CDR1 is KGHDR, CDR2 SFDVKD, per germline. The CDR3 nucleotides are TGTGCCACCAGTGATTCAACTCCGGACAGAAAGGGGATGTACGAGCAGTACTTC. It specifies CATSDSTPDRKGMYEQYF.

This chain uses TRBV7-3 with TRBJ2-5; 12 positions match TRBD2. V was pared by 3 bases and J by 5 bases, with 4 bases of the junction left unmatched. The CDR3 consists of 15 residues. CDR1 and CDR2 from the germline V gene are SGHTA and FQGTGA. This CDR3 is CASSFTSGRLETQYF. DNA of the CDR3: TGTGCCAGCAGCTTCACTAGCGGGAGGCTGGAGACCCAGTACTTC.

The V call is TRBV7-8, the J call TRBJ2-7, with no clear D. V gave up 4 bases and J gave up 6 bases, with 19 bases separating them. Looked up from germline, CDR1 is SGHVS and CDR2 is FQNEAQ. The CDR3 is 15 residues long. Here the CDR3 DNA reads TGTGCCAGCAGCTCCATGGCCCTACCCTCCGCCGAGCAGTACTTC. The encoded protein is CASSSMALPSAEQYF.

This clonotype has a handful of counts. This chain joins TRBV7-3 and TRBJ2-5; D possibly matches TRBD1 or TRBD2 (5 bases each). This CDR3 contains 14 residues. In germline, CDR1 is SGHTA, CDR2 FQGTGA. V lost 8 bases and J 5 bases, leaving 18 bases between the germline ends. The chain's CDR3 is CASGRGAGSETQYF. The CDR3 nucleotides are TGTGCCAGCGGGCGTGGGGCAGGGAGCGAGACCCAGTACTTC.

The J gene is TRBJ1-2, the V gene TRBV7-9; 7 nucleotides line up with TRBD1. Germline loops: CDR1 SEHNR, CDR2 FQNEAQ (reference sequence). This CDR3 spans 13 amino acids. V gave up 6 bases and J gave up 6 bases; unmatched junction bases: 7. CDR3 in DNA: TGTGCCAGCAGACAGACAGGGTTGGATGGCTACACCTTC. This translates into CASRQTGLDGYTF.

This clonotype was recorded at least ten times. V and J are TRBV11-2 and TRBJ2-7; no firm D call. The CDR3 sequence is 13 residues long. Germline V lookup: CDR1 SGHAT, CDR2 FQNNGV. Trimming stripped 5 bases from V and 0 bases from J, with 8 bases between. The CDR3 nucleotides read TGTGCCAGCAGCCCAGAGTCCTCCTACGAGCAGTACTTC. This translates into CASSPESSYEQYF.

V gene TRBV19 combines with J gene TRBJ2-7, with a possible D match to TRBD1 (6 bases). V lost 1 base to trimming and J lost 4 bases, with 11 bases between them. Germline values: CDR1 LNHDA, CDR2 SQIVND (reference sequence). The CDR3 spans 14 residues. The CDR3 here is CASSIGGRGYEQYF. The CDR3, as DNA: TGTGCCAGTAGTATAGGCGGCAGGGGTTACGAGCAGTACTTC.

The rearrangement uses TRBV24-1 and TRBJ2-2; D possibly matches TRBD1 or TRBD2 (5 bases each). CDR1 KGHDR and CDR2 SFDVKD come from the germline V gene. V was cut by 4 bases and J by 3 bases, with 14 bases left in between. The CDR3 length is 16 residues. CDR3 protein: CATSEPGRSDTGELFF. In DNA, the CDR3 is TGTGCCACCAGTGAACCGGGACGCTCAGACACCGGGGAGCTGTTTTTT.

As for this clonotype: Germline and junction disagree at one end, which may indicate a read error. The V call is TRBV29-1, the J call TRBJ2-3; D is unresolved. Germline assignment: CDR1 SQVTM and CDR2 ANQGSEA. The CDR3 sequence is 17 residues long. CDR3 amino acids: CSASDPLGIQSTDTQYF. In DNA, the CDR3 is TGCAGCGCCTCTGACCCCCTGGGTATACAAAGCACAGACACGCAGTATTTT.

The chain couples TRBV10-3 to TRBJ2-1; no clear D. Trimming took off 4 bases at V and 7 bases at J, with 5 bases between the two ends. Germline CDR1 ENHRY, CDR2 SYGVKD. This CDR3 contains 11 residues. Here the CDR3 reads CAISAGNEQFF. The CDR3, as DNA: TGTGCCATCAGTGCGGGTAATGAGCAGTTCTTC.

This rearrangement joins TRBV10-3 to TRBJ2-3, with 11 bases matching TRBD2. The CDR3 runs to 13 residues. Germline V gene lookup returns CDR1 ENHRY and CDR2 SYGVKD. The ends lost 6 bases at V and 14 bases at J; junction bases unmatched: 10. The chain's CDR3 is CAIRGTSGDRLYF. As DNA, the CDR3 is TGTGCCATCAGGGGGACTAGCGGCGATAGGCTGTATTTT.

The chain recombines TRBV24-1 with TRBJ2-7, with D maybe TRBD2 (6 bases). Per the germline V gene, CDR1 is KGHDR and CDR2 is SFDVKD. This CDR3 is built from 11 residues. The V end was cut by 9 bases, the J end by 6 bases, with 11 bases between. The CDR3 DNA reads TGTGCCACCTCCTGGCGGGGCGAGCAGTACTTC. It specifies CATSWRGEQYF.

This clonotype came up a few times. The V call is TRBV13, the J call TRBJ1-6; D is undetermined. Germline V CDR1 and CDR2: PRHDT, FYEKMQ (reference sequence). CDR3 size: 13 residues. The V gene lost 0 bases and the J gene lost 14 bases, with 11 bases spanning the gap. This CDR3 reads CASSLGQSFTLHF. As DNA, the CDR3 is TGTGCCAGCAGCTTAGGCCAAAGTTTCACCCTCCACTTT.